A single sample gave rise to the 12 T cell receptor beta chains below, sequenced in a study of cytomegalovirus exposure and HLA in healthy donors. The PCR contained 60 Vbeta and 13 Jbeta primers. The assay was immunoSEQ multiplex PCR, and TCRdb's table has in-frame clones only and misses some. The table shows 90,000 to 100,000 clones, with about 80% occurring only once. Sample: PBMCs. The receptor set was obtained from a middle-aged man in good health and CMV-seronegative.

This chain links TRBV6-1 with TRBJ1-5; 10 nucleotides match TRBD1. Germline V lookup: CDR1 MNHNS, CDR2 SASEGT. The CDR3 has 18 amino acids. With 1 base clipped from V and 8 bases from J, the junction kept 14 bases outside the gene matches. The CDR3 loop is CASSEGREDRGRFKPQHF. The CDR3 nucleotides read TGTGCCAGCAGTGAAGGCAGGGAAGACAGGGGGCGTTTTAAGCCCCAGCATTTT.

The chain recombines TRBV30 with TRBJ2-1; D is unclear. Germline CDR1 is GTSNPN and CDR2 is SVGIG (reference sequence). The CDR3 contains 10 residues. Trimming cost V 0 bases and J 10 bases, with 4 bases left between them. CDR3 residues: CAWSVGEQFF. The CDR3 nucleotides read TGTGCCTGGAGTGTTGGCGAGCAGTTCTTC.

V and J are TRBV15 and TRBJ2-5; the match to TRBD2 covers 8 bases. There are 14 residues in the CDR3. Trimming took 3 bases from V and 4 from J; bases not matched to a gene: 4. The germline V gene has CDR1 LNHNV and CDR2 YYDKDF (reference sequence). The DNA of the CDR3 is TGTGCCACCAGCAGCCACGGGGGGGGAGAGACCCAGTACTTC. Protein sequence: CATSSHGGGETQYF.

The chain couples TRBV6-5 to TRBJ2-1, with D possibly being TRBD2 (5 bases). Trimming shortened V by 4 bases and J by 4 bases, and 8 bases separated the two germline ends. Per the germline V gene, CDR1 is MNHEY and CDR2 is SVGAGI. CDR3 length: 13 residues. Here the CDR3 reads CASSSSGYNEQFF. The CDR3 DNA follows: TGTGCCAGCAGTTCAAGCGGTTACAATGAGCAGTTCTTC.

This chain uses TRBV11-3 with TRBJ2-3; D is possibly TRBD2 (5 bases). CDR3 length: 14 residues. Trimming pared 1 base from V and 3 bases from J, leaving 8 bases between. From germline, CDR1 is SGHNT and CDR2 YENEEA. DNA for the CDR3: TGTGCCAGCAGCTTAGGCCGAGGGACAGATACGCAGTATTTT. Protein sequence: CASSLGRGTDTQYF.

The V and J genes are TRBV11-2 and TRBJ2-5; a possible D gene is TRBD1 (6 bases). Germline V gives CDR1 SGHAT, CDR2 FQNNGV. The CDR3 extends over 17 amino acids. Trimming removed 3 bases at V and 5 bases at J, with 22 bases between. The CDR3 sequence is CASSFGLGQGRGETQYF. CDR3 DNA sequence: TGTGCCAGCAGCTTCGGTCTCGGTCAGGGTAGGGGGGAGACCCAGTACTTC. Supplemented by reference TRBV11-2 and TRBJ2-5, the full variable domain reads EAGVAQSPRYKIIEKRQSVAFWCNPISGHATLYWYQQILGQGPKLLIQFQNNGVVDDSQLPKDRFSAERLKGVDSTLKIQPAKLEDSAVYLCASSFGLGQGRGETQYFGPGTRLLVL.

The chain has TRBV25-1 and TRBJ1-2; D is undetermined. CDR1 and CDR2 from the germline V gene are MGHDK and SYGVNS. This CDR3 spans 13 amino acids. Deletions cut 8 bases from V and 4 bases from J, with 14 bases between. This CDR3 reads CASREQESYGYTF. CDR3 DNA sequence: TGTGCCAGCCGAGAGCAGGAAAGCTATGGCTACACCTTC.

Of note for this clone: The junction departs from the called germline gene at one end, perhaps through a read error. J is TRBJ1-5 and V is TRBV10-3, with 8 bases lining up with TRBD1. The CDR3 sequence is 17 residues long. Germline V gene sequence: CDR1 ENHRY, CDR2 SYGVKD. DNA of the CDR3: TGTGCCACCAGTATTAATGACAGGGGACGGAGTAATCAGCCCCAGCATTTT. Protein: CATSINDRGRSNQPQHF.

The J gene is TRBJ2-1, the V gene TRBV18, with TRBD2 identical over 8 bases. CDR3 length equals 13 residues. CDR1 is KGHSH, CDR2 LQKENI, per germline. The J segment lost 10 bases and the V segment lost 2 bases, leaving 4 bases of the junction unmatched. The CDR3 loop reads CASSPSGGREQFF. Here the CDR3 DNA reads TGTGCCAGCTCACCAAGCGGGGGTCGAGAGCAGTTCTTC.

V gene TRBV27 combines with J gene TRBJ2-7, with TRBD2 identical over 9 bases. Germline V lookup: CDR1 MNHEY, CDR2 SMNVEV (reference sequence). The CDR3 sequence is 15 residues long. V lost 2 bases to trimming and J lost 6 bases; unmatched junction nucleotides: 8. CDR3 amino acids: CASSLTAGGRVEQYF. In DNA form, the CDR3 reads TGTGCCAGCAGTTTAACGGCGGGGGGGAGAGTCGAGCAGTACTTC.

The V call is TRBV27, the J call TRBJ2-5; no clear D. The germline CDR1 and CDR2 sequences are MNHEY and SMNVEV (reference sequence). CDR3 size: 15 residues. Deletions cut 2 bases from V and 1 base from J, with 11 bases between. CDR3 residues: CASSLRNSTQETQYF. In nucleotides, the CDR3 is TGTGCCAGCAGTTTACGGAACAGCACCCAAGAGACCCAGTACTTC.

This clone was recorded once. The chain links TRBV5-1 to TRBJ2-3; TRBD2 aligns across 7 bases. Germline V gene data show CDR1 as SGHRS and CDR2 as YFSETQ. The CDR3 contains 17 residues. The V and J ends lost 4 bases and 1 base, in that order; junction bases with no gene match: 12. In nucleotides, the CDR3 is TGCGCCAGCAGCCCCTTATTCGGCCGGGGGGGCACAGATACGCAGTATTTT. This sequence encodes CASSPLFGRGGTDTQYF.